Shown below are 16 T cell receptor beta chains from a single sample sequenced in a study of response to subunit inactivated influenza vaccine (dated by TCRdb to between 2018 and 2020). The library was built by means of RT-PCR. Sequenced on an Illumina HiSeq 2500. In TCRdb, the public reads were trimmed at Q25 with fastp and aligned with MiXCR, with productive beta chains retained. CDR3 protein duplicates are merged, each entry listing the most common genes and DNA. This sample holds around 490,000 distinct CDR3 sequences; 6.5% to 8% were observed only once. The ten largest clones represent 13% of the sample. Sequenced here: PBMCs from blood, sampled around 2 years after vaccination. These receptors came from a man aged 50 to 69 who received an inactivated influenza vaccine. Donor details come from another sample of the same person, matched by shared clones.

This clonotype was seen many times. The chain uses TRBV24-1 and TRBJ1-2; D is possibly TRBD1 (6 bases). This CDR3 spans 12 amino acids. V was clipped by 4 bases and J by 5 bases, with 7 bases between them. Germline assignment: CDR1 KGHDR and CDR2 SFDVKD. CDR3 DNA sequence: TGTGCCACCAGTGACGGGACATATGGCTACACCTTC. The encoded protein is CATSDGTYGYTF.

V and J are TRBV20-1 and TRBJ2-5, with unresolved D. Germline V CDR1 and CDR2: DFQATT, SNEGSKA (reference sequence). The CDR3 covers 14 residues. V was pared by 2 bases and J by 5 bases, with 15 bases between. CDR3 residues: CSARWRSLGETQYF. CDR3 in DNA: TGCAGTGCTAGATGGCGGAGCCTCGGGGAGACCCAGTACTTC.

This clonotype came up a few times. The V and J genes are TRBV4-2 and TRBJ2-7; perhaps TRBD1 as D (5 bases). Germline values: CDR1 LGHNA, CDR2 YNFKEQ. The CDR3 extends over 13 amino acids. Trimming took 2 bases from V and 4 from J, leaving 9 bases between them. This CDR3 is CASSQPDSYEQYF. Here the CDR3 DNA reads TGTGCCAGCAGCCAACCAGACAGTTACGAGCAGTACTTC.

This clonotype came up a few times. The chain is built from TRBV6-5 and TRBJ2-7, with 9 bases aligning to TRBD1. V was clipped by 10 bases and J by 3 bases; unmatched bases: 4. The CDR3 covers 12 residues. In germline, CDR1 is MNHEY, CDR2 SVGAGI. As DNA, the CDR3 is TGTGCCACGGGGACAGGGAACTACGAGCAGTACTTC. It specifies CATGTGNYEQYF.

This clonotype turned up a few times. The genes are TRBV20-1 and TRBJ2-1; 7 bases are shared with TRBD2. J lost 3 bases, V lost 6 bases, and 5 bases had no gene match. Germline V CDR1 and CDR2: DFQATT, SNEGSKA (reference sequence). The CDR3 is made up of 13 amino acids. The CDR3 DNA is TGCAGTGCAATCAGCGGGAACTACAATGAGCAGTTCTTC. This translates into CSAISGNYNEQFF.

This chain joins TRBV5-1 and TRBJ2-1, with 8 nucleotides matching TRBD2. The germline V gene has CDR1 SGHRS and CDR2 YFSETQ. The CDR3 totals 16 residues. The ends lost 1 base at V and 2 bases at J; junction bases unmatched: 5. CDR3 sequence: CASSLSGRVAYNEQFF. Here the CDR3 DNA reads TGCGCCAGCAGCTTGTCCGGGAGGGTGGCCTACAATGAGCAGTTCTTC.

This clonotype was seen a few times. The V gene is TRBV20-1, the J gene TRBJ2-5; either TRBD1 or TRBD2 may supply D (9 bases each). Germline CDR1 reads DFQATT; CDR2 reads SNEGSKA (reference sequence). The CDR3 extends over 17 amino acids. V lost 5 bases to trimming and J lost 1 base, with 23 bases between them. The CDR3 DNA follows: TGCAGTGCTCTGGGACAGGGTAGCGGGAGAACCCAAGAGACCCAGTACTTC. Encoded protein: CSALGQGSGRTQETQYF.

This clonotype has a handful of counts. The chain employs TRBV28 and TRBJ1-6; D call uncertain. The V gene's germline CDR1 is MDHEN and CDR2 SYDVKM. CDR3 size: 12 residues. Trimming pared 7 bases from V and 9 bases from J, leaving 10 bases between. DNA for the CDR3: TGTGCCAGCAATAACGACCCTTCACCCCTCCACTTT. Residues: CASNNDPSPLHF.

The J gene is TRBJ2-1, the V gene TRBV20-1, with TRBD2 matching over 11 bases. Germline V gene lookup returns CDR1 DFQATT and CDR2 SNEGSKA (reference sequence). The CDR3 runs to 17 residues. The V and J ends lost 0 bases and 2 bases, in that order; junction bases with no gene match: 6. CDR3 sequence reads: CSARDPLTSGAYNEQFF. The DNA for the CDR3 is TGCAGTGCTAGAGATCCTTTGACTAGCGGGGCCTACAATGAGCAGTTCTTC.

This clonotype was observed many times. V and J are TRBV5-1 and TRBJ1-1, with TRBD1 matching 7 bases. Germline trimming cut 2 bases from V and 5 bases from J; bases unmatched to any gene: 9. From germline, CDR1 is SGHRS and CDR2 YFSETQ. This CDR3 comprises 15 residues. CDR3 sequence: CASSLTGTGDTEAFF. In DNA form, the CDR3 reads TGCGCCAGCAGCTTAACTGGAACAGGGGATACTGAAGCTTTCTTT.

The table lists this clonotype with a few counts. The CDR3 nucleotides are TGCAGTGCTAGAGATAAGGAGTTGGTTCAAGAGACCCAGTACTTC. Its protein is CSARDKELVQETQYF. The chain uses TRBV20-1 and TRBJ2-5; D is ambiguous. This CDR3 contains 15 residues. Trimming took 0 bases from V and 2 from J, leaving 13 bases between them. In germline, CDR1 is DFQATT, CDR2 SNEGSKA (reference sequence).

This rearrangement joins TRBV6-5 to TRBJ1-1, with 7 bases lining up with TRBD1. This CDR3 is built from 15 residues. V lost 0 bases, J lost 3 bases, and 4 bases stayed unmatched. The germline CDR1 and CDR2 sequences are MNHEY and SVGAGI. The CDR3 DNA reads TGTGCCAGCAGTTACTCGACAGGGAGGTACACTGAAGCTTTCTTT. It encodes CASSYSTGRYTEAFF.

This clonotype has more than one count but fewer than ten. This chain connects TRBV5-1 to TRBJ1-2; 7 bases map to TRBD1. The CDR3 is 14 residues long. Looked up from germline, CDR1 is SGHRS and CDR2 is YFSETQ. Germline trimming cut 5 bases from V and 2 bases from J; bases unmatched to any gene: 6. The DNA of the CDR3 is TGCGCCAGCAGAACGAGACAGGGAAACTATGGCTACACCTTC. Translation: CASRTRQGNYGYTF.

The chain recombines TRBV20-1 with TRBJ2-7, with D perhaps matching TRBD1 or TRBD2 (6 bases each). Trimming took off 0 bases at V and 0 bases at J, with 12 bases between the two ends. Germline V gene data show CDR1 as DFQATT and CDR2 as SNEGSKA (reference sequence). The CDR3 is made up of 15 amino acids. DNA for the CDR3: TGCAGTGCTAGAGAAGGAGGGGGGAGCTCCTACGAGCAGTACTTC. Translating gives CSAREGGGSSYEQYF.

This clonotype was observed a few times. The chain is built from TRBV20-1 and TRBJ2-1, with 8 bases fitting TRBD2. The CDR3 spans 16 residues. From germline, CDR1 is DFQATT and CDR2 SNEGSKA (reference sequence). V dropped 5 bases and J dropped 1; count of bases not matched to a gene: 10. CDR3 sequence (DNA): TGCAGTGCTCCCTCGGTGTTAGCGGGATCCTACAATGAGCAGTTCTTC. It is translated as CSAPSVLAGSYNEQFF.

This clonotype was counted only a few times. The rearrangement links TRBV5-1 to TRBJ2-1; a weak D match, TRBD1 (6 bases). This CDR3 contains 16 residues. The V gene lost 0 bases and the J gene lost 6 bases, with 16 bases spanning the gap. From germline, CDR1 is SGHRS and CDR2 YFSETQ. CDR3 in DNA: TGCGCCAGCAGCTTGGAGGGGGTTAGGTCCACCAATGAGCAGTTCTTC. Translated: CASSLEGVRSTNEQFF. The whole variable domain, filled in from reference TRBV5-1 and TRBJ2-1, reads KAGVTQTPRYLIKTRGQQVTLSCSPISGHRSVSWYQQTPGQGLQFLFEYFSETQRNKGNFPGRFSGRQFSNSRSEMNVSTLELGDSALYLCASSLEGVRSTNEQFFGPGTRLTVL.